The 2 T cell receptor beta chains listed next were all sequenced from one sample in a study of shared clonotypes between healthy human individuals. Repertoires were generated with immunoSEQ multiplex PCR, while TCRdb's copy carries only in-frame clones and drops some. The sample includes over 2 million clones, about 95% of them seen just once. Positively selected for CCR7, the CD45RO-negative cells used as naive CD8 cells excluded terminally differentiated effector memory CD45RA+ cells. Material: naive CD8+ T cells sorted from blood. These receptors were collected from a man younger than 35 in good health.

The chain couples TRBV27 to TRBJ2-5, with TRBD2 identical over 9 bases. V lost 3 bases, J lost 4 bases, and 6 bases stayed unmatched. Germline CDR1 and CDR2: MNHEY and SMNVEV (reference sequence). The CDR3 totals 15 residues. The CDR3 reads CASSFGGGAAETQYF. As DNA, the CDR3 is TGTGCCAGCAGTTTTGGCGGGGGGGCCGCAGAGACCCAGTACTTC.

A word on this clone: Other DNA sequences from this sample encode an identical CDR3 as well. The chain recombines TRBV6-5 with TRBJ1-2, with 9 positions matching TRBD1. Germline CDR1 is MNHEY and CDR2 is SVGAGI. The CDR3 sequence is 13 residues long. V lost 4 bases, J lost 4 bases, and 1 base stayed unmatched. In DNA form, the CDR3 reads TGTGCCAGCAGTTGGGGACAGGGCTATGGCTACACCTTC. Its protein is CASSWGQGYGYTF.